This paragraph covers one T cell receptor (beta chain) sequence. TEMRA cells were enriched by FACS, while CD8+ and CD4+ T cells were obtained through a negative isolation that was performed magnetically. These data are taken from a study of CD8 T cells in Susac syndrome. Trimming removed 3 bases at V and 1 base at J, with 13 bases between. In germline, CDR1 is SGHRS, CDR2 YFSETQ. The CDR3 contains 15 residues. RNA amounts of 0.5 to 1 ug underwent reverse transcription with random hexamers. Amplification of TCR beta CDR3 used immunoSEQ multiplex PCR across 54 Vbeta and 13 Jbeta. MiXCR was run by TCRdb on the immunoSEQ multiplex PCR reads, yielding one entry per CDR3 protein. The sample yields 150,000 to 200,000 distinct CDR3 sequences, roughly 95% seen once.

The chain recombines TRBV5-1 with TRBJ1-1; D perhaps matches TRBD1 (5 bases). The TCR sequence derives from a human donor in good health. The specimen was CD4+ T cells from PBMCs. CDR3 amino acids: CASSYGGTANTEAFF. In nucleotides, the CDR3 is TGCGCCAGCAGCTACGGGGGGACCGCGAACACTGAAGCTTTCTTT.